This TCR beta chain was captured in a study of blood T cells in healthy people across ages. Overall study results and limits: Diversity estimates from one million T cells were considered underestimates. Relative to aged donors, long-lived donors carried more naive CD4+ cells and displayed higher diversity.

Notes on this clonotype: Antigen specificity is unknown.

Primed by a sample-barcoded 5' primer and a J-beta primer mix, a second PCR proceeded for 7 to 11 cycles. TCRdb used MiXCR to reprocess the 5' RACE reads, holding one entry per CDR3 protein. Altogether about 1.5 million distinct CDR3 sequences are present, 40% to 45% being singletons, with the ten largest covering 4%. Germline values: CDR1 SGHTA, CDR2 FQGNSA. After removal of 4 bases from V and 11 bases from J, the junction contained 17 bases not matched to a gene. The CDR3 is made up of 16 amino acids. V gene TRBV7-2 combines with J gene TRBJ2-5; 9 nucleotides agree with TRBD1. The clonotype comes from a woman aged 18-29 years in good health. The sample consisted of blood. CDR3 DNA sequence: TGTGCCAGCAGCTCGCCAGGACAGGGGACCTACAATGAGCAGTACTTC. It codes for CASSSPGQGTYNEQYF.